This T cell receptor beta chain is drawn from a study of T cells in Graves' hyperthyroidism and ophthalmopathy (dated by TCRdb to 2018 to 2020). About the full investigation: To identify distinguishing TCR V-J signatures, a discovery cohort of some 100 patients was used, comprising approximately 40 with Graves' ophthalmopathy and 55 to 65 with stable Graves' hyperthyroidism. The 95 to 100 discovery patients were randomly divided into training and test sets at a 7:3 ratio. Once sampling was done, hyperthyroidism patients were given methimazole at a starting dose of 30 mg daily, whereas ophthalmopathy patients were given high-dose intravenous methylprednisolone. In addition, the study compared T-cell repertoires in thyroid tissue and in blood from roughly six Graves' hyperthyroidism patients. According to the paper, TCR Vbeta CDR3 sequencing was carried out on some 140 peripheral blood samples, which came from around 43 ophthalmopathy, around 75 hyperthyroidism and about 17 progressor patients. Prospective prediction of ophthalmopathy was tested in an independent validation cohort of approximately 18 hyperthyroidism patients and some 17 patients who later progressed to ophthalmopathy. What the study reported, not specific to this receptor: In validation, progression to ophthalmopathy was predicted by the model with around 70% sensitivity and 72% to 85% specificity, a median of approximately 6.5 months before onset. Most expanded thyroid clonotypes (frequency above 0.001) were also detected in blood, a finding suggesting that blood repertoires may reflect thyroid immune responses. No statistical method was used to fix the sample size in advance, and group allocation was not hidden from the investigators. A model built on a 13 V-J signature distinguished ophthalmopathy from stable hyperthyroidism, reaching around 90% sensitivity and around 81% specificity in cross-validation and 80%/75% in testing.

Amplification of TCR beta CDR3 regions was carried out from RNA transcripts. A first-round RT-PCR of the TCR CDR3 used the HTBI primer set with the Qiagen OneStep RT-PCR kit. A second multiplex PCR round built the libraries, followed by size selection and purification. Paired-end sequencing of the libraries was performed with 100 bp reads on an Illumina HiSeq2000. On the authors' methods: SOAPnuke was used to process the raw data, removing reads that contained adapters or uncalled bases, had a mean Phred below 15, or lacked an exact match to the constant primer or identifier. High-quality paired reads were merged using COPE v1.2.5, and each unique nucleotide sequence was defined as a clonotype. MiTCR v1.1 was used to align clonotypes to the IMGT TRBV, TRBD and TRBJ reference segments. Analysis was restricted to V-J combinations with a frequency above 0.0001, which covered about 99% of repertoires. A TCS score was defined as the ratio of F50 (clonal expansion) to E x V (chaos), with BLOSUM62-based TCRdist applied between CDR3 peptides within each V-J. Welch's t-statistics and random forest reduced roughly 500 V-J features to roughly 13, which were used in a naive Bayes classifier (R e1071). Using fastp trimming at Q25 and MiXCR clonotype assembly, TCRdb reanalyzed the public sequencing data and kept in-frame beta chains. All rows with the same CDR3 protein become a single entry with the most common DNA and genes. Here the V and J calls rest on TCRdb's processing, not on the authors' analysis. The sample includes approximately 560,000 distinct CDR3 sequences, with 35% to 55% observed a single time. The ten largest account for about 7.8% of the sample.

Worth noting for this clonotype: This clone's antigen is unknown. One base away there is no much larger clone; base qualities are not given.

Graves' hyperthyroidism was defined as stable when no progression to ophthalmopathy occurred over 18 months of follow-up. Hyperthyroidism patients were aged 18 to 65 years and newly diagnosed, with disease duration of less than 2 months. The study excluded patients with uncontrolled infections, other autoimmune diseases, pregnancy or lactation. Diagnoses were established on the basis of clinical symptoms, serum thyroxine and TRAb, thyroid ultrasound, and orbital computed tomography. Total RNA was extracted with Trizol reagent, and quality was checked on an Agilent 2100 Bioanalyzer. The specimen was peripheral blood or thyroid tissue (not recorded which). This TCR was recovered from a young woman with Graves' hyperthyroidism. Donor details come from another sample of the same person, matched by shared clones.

The nucleotides read TGCAGCGTCGCGGCTAGCGGGACCAGGACCGGGGAGCTGTTTTTT. Its coded protein is CSVAASGTRTGELFF. The V and J segments used are TRBV29-1 and TRBJ2-2; TRBD2 aligns with 9 central bases. CDR1 and CDR2, per the germline V gene, are SQVTM and ANQGSEA. Germline trimming amounts to 6 bases on V and 5 bases on J, with 10 as the count of junction bases outside the gene matches. Measured from the cysteine to the phenylalanine, the CDR3 is 15 residues long. Of the read, only the CDR3 DNA is kept; its 45 bases are in frame from base 1.